The 21 T cell receptor beta chains given below trace back to one sample, sequenced in a study of cytomegalovirus exposure and HLA in healthy donors. Both 60 Vbeta primers and 13 Jbeta primers went into the PCR. Data came from immunoSEQ multiplex PCR; TCRdb stores just in-frame clones and leaves some out. This table has 95,000 to 150,000 clones, around 69% appearing once. Sequences were obtained from PBMCs. All receptors derive from a woman between 40 and 55 years old in good health and CMV-seropositive.

The V gene is TRBV10-3, the J gene TRBJ1-2; the D gene is possibly TRBD1 (6 bases). The ends were cut back, 4 bases at V and 2 bases at J, with 14 bases in the middle. The CDR3 has 15 amino acids. Per the germline V gene, CDR1 is ENHRY and CDR2 is SYGVKD. This CDR3 reads CAISGQANYNYGYTF. CDR3 DNA sequence: TGTGCCATCAGTGGACAGGCTAATTACAACTATGGCTACACCTTC.

The V gene is TRBV28, the J gene TRBJ1-5; 7 bases map to TRBD1. Per germline, CDR1 MDHEN and CDR2 SYDVKM. The V gene end was trimmed by 8 bases and the J gene end by 4 bases; junction bases not matched to a gene: 14. The CDR3 is 16 amino acids. The CDR3 here is CASYLRRTGSNQPQHF. The DNA for the CDR3 is TGTGCCAGCTATCTCCGACGGACAGGTTCGAATCAGCCCCAGCATTTT.

This clone was found a few times. The genes are TRBV6-1 and TRBJ1-3; D is possibly TRBD1 (6 bases). CDR1 and CDR2 (germline): MNHNS, SASEGT. V was pared by 7 bases and J by 4 bases, with 14 bases between. The CDR3 totals 14 residues. Written as DNA, the CDR3 is TGTGCCAGCATTACCACAGGGACCGGAAACACCATATATTTT. Amino acids: CASITTGTGNTIYF.

The V and J genes are TRBV9 and TRBJ1-6; no firm D call. CDR1 SGDLS and CDR2 YYNGEE come from the germline V gene. The CDR3 has 13 amino acids. Trimming removed 0 bases from V and 8 bases from J, with 6 bases in between. Here the CDR3 DNA reads TGTGCCAGCAGCGTAGATGTATATTCACCCCTCCACTTT. Amino acids: CASSVDVYSPLHF.

This rearrangement joins TRBV5-4 to TRBJ2-7, with D possibly being TRBD1 (5 bases). This CDR3 region has 15 residues. Trimming cost V 0 bases and J 1 base, with 11 bases left between them. CDR1 and CDR2 (germline): SGHNT, YYREEE (reference sequence). CDR3 coding DNA: TGTGCCAGCAGCTTGGAGGGGATAGGATCCTACGAGCAGTACTTC. Its protein is CASSLEGIGSYEQYF.

The V gene is TRBV11-2, the J gene TRBJ1-1; maybe TRBD1 (6 bases). The CDR3 runs to 16 residues. The germline V and J ends were trimmed by 1 base and 1 base, with 13 bases remaining between them. CDR1 is SGHAT, CDR2 FQNNGV, per germline. Here the CDR3 DNA reads TGTGCCAGCAGCTTAGGGATTGACAGGCCGAACACTGAAGCTTTCTTT. Residues: CASSLGIDRPNTEAFF.

The gene calls are TRBV9 and TRBJ2-3, with 11 bases identical to TRBD2. The V gene's germline CDR1 is SGDLS and CDR2 YYNGEE. This CDR3 is 16 amino acids long. The V and J ends lost 3 bases and 5 bases, in that order; junction bases with no gene match: 8. The CDR3 bases are TGTGCCAGCAGCGCCACCCCACTAGCGGGAGTAGATACGCAGTATTTT. This translates into CASSATPLAGVDTQYF.

The rearrangement joins TRBV28 to TRBJ1-6, with 7 bases matching TRBD1. This CDR3 has 15 amino acids. Germline V gene data show CDR1 as MDHEN and CDR2 as SYDVKM. The J segment lost 3 bases and the V segment lost 2 bases, leaving 1 base of the junction unmatched. The CDR3 here is CASSLGTVYNSPLHF. DNA for the CDR3: TGTGCCAGCAGTTTAGGGACAGTCTATAATTCACCCCTCCACTTT.

This clone was detected only once. The rearrangement links TRBV2 to TRBJ2-2; 8 positions agree with TRBD2. Germline trimming cut 7 bases from V and 5 bases from J; bases unmatched to any gene: 9. The CDR3 totals 15 residues. The germline gives CDR1 SNHLY, CDR2 FYNNEI. The CDR3 protein is CASIHRTSITGELFF. CDR3 DNA: TGTGCCAGCATCCATAGGACTAGCATAACCGGGGAGCTGTTTTTT.

This chain uses TRBV5-6 with TRBJ2-1; 11 bases are shared with TRBD2. CDR3 length: 14 amino acids. CDR1 SGHDT and CDR2 YYEEEE come from the germline V gene. With V trimmed by 2 bases and J by 7 bases, 2 bases remained unmatched. In DNA, the CDR3 is TGTGCCAGCAGCTTTAGCGGGAGGGAAAATGAGCAGTTCTTC. Amino acid sequence: CASSFSGRENEQFF.

The rearrangement joins TRBV27 to TRBJ2-3; 12 bases align to TRBD2. From germline, CDR1 is MNHEY and CDR2 SMNVEV (reference sequence). With V trimmed by 2 bases and J by 6 bases, 6 bases remained unmatched. The CDR3 is 16 amino acids. The CDR3 is CASSLIPSGRADTQYF. CDR3 coding DNA: TGTGCCAGCAGTTTAATTCCTAGCGGGAGGGCCGATACGCAGTATTTT.

In this sample, this clone turned up a few times. This chain joins TRBV21-1 and TRBJ2-7; the table assigns TRBD1, which was not confirmed against the DNA. TRBV21-1 is a listed pseudogene. The CDR3 is made up of 21 amino acids. The CDR3 nucleotides read TGTGCCAGCAGCGACCGGGACAGGGTATTTTGTCGGACAAGAATAACCTACGAGCAGTACTTC. It translates to CASSDRDRVFCRTRITYEQYF.

This clone ranks as medium-sized. This chain uses TRBV6-4 with TRBJ2-1, with D perhaps matching TRBD2 (6 bases). Germline V CDR1 and CDR2: MRHNA, SNTAGT. V lost 3 bases, J lost 6 bases, and 15 bases lay in between. This CDR3 has 15 residues. CDR3: CASSEGVGGFNEQFF. The CDR3 coding sequence is TGTGCCAGCAGTGAGGGCGTCGGAGGGTTCAATGAGCAGTTCTTC.

This clone is labeled medium-sized (0.01 to 0.1%). The rearrangement uses TRBV5-1 and TRBJ2-2, with a tentative D call TRBD2 (6 bases). This CDR3 has 17 amino acids. The V and J ends lost 1 base and 0 bases respectively, with 13 bases between them. Germline V gives CDR1 SGHRS, CDR2 YFSETQ. CDR3 DNA sequence: TGCGCCAGCAGCTTGCCCGGGGGACCGACGAACACCGGGGAGCTGTTTTTT. This translates into CASSLPGGPTNTGELFF.

The J gene is TRBJ2-5, the V gene TRBV6-5, with D possibly TRBD1 on 5 matching bases. The V and J ends lost 0 bases and 4 bases respectively, with 9 bases between them. The CDR3 runs 14 residues. The germline CDR1 and CDR2 sequences are MNHEY and SVGAGI. CDR3 sequence: CASSYSQGGETQYF. DNA of the CDR3: TGTGCCAGCAGTTACTCGCAGGGTGGAGAGACCCAGTACTTC.

The chain is built from TRBV5-8 and TRBJ2-6; 8 bases agree with TRBD2. Germline loops: CDR1 SGHTS, CDR2 YDEGEE. V was clipped by 2 bases and J by 0 bases; unmatched bases: 7. The CDR3 sequence is 18 residues long. CDR3 nucleotides: TGTGCCAGCAGCTTAGCGGGGGTTAAAGGCTCTGGGGCCAACGTCCTGACTTTC. This gives the protein CASSLAGVKGSGANVLTF.

J is TRBJ1-2 and V is TRBV2; no clear D gene. Germline loops: CDR1 SNHLY, CDR2 FYNNEI. The CDR3 contains 14 residues. V dropped 7 bases and J dropped 4 bases, with 16 bases sitting between them. CDR3 in DNA: TGTGCCAGCACTAGGGAGTCTGAATCCTATGGCTACACCTTC. This gives the protein CASTRESESYGYTF.

J is TRBJ2-5 and V is TRBV5-8, with D perhaps TRBD1 (5 bases). The CDR3 is 15 residues long. V was pared by 1 base and J by 4 bases, with 14 bases between. Germline V CDR1 and CDR2: SGHTS, YDEGEE. The CDR3 DNA follows: TGTGCCAGCAGCTTGAATGTGCAGGGAACAGAGACCCAGTACTTC. Its translation is CASSLNVQGTETQYF.

The chain couples TRBV7-9 to TRBJ2-7; TRBD1 aligns across 9 bases. V dropped 1 base and J dropped 7; count of bases not matched to a gene: 8. Germline V gene lookup returns CDR1 SEHNR and CDR2 FQNEAQ (reference sequence). This CDR3 has 15 residues. The CDR3 DNA reads as TGTGCCAGCAGCTTAGTCGGAACAGGGGGCGAGGAGCAGTACTTC. Encoded protein: CASSLVGTGGEEQYF.

This clone was counted a few times. The genes are TRBV4-2 and TRBJ2-1; no reliable D call. The CDR3 consists of 11 residues. Germline CDR1 and CDR2: LGHNA and YNFKEQ. With 1 base removed from V and 11 bases from J, the gap between germline ends came to 6 bases. The CDR3 protein is CASSQGLKQFF. CDR3 coding DNA: TGTGCCAGCAGCCAAGGTCTTAAGCAGTTCTTC.

The CDR3 loop reads CASSQDHLNTGELFF. The CDR3 DNA reads TGTGCCAGCAGCCAAGATCATTTGAACACCGGGGAGCTGTTTTTT. The V gene is TRBV4-2, the J gene TRBJ2-2, with unresolved D. Trimming took 0 bases from V and 1 from J, leaving 6 bases between them. The CDR3 contains 15 residues. Germline CDR1 and CDR2: LGHNA and YNFKEQ.